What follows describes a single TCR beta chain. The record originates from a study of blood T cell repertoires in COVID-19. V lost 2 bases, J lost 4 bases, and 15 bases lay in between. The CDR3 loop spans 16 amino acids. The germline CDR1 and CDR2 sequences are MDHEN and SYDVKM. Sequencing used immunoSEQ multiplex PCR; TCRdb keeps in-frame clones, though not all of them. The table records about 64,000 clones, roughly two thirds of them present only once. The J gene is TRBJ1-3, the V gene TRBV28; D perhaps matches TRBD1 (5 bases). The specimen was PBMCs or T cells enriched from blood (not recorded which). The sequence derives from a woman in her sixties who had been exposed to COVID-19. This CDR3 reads CASSLVTQGSGNTIYF. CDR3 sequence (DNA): TGTGCCAGCAGTTTAGTCACGCAGGGCTCGGGAAACACCATATATTTT.